Listed below are T cell receptor beta chains from one sample, sequenced in a study of breast tumors, draining lymph nodes, adjacent tissues. Via MiXCR, TCRdb re-called the multiplex PCR reads, giving one row per CDR3 protein. The table has 140,000 to 150,000 distinct CDR3 sequences, over 25% seen once. What was sequenced was axillary lymph node tissue. The receptors derive from a female donor with breast cancer. Some clones in this sample may be carry-over from other donors' samples. Each CDR3 is given with its conserved first and last residue. The D gene is left open where the match is weak. For some rows the clone size is stated as once, few or many, or as a class when expanded; others skip it.

TRBD1	TRBV11-2	TRBJ2-2	-	CASSFRDSGAGKLFF	TGTGCCAGCAGCTTCCGGGACAGTGGCGCTGGGAAGCTGTTTTTT
-	TRBV20-1	TRBJ1-6	many	CSASRPNQALHF	TGCAGTGCTAGTCGCCCCAATCAAGCCCTCCACTTT
TRBD1	TRBV9	TRBJ1-6	-	CASSMNRGLNSPLHF	TGTGCCAGCAGCATGAACAGGGGGCTCAATTCACCCCTCCACTTT
TRBD1	TRBV12-3/TRBV12-4	TRBJ1-2	many	CASSLKGARNYGYTF	TGTGCCAGCAGTTTAAAGGGGGCGCGGAACTATGGCTACACCTTC
TRBD2	TRBV29-1	TRBJ2-1	many	CSVDASGALYNEQFF	TGCAGCGTTGACGCTAGCGGAGCTTTGTACAATGAGCAGTTCTTC
-	TRBV10-3	TRBJ1-3	many	CAISDGGVDTIYF	TGTGCCATCAGTGATGGGGGGGTTGACACCATATATTTT
TRBD2	TRBV7-6	TRBJ2-1	many	CASSSGLAGGPENEQFF	TGTGCCAGCAGCTCCGGACTAGCGGGGGGGCCGGAAAATGAGCAGTTCTTC
TRBD1	TRBV12-3/TRBV12-4	TRBJ2-7	many	CASRLQGDAGEQYF	TGTGCCAGCAGATTGCAGGGGGACGCAGGCGAGCAGTACTTC
-	TRBV29-1	TRBJ2-3	many	CSVDQWDTDTQYF	TGCAGCGTTGACCAGTGGGATACAGATACGCAGTATTTT
TRBD2	TRBV4-1	TRBJ2-4	many	CASSQEGGWGKNIQYF	TGCGCCAGCAGCCAAGAGGGAGGGTGGGGCAAAAACATTCAGTACTTC
TRBD1	TRBV20-1	TRBJ1-6	many	CSAREWDRAESPLHF	TGCAGTGCTAGAGAGTGGGACAGGGCAGAATCACCCCTCCACTTT
-	TRBV27	TRBJ2-7	many	CASSLGTGLTYEQYF	TGTGCCAGCAGTTTAGGTACAGGGCTTACCTACGAGCAGTACTTC
-	TRBV9	TRBJ2-1	many	CASSVDLMDHEQFF	TGTGCCAGCAGCGTAGATTTGATGGACCATGAGCAGTTCTTC
-	TRBV7-6	TRBJ2-3	-	CASSPQTRPSSTDPQYF	TGTGCCAGCAGCCCACAAACAAGACCTTCTAGCACAGATCCGCAGTATTTT
-	TRBV20-1	TRBJ2-4	many	CSAMDGKNIQYF	TGCAGTGCAATGGACGGAAAAAACATTCAGTACTTC
TRBD1	TRBV4-3	TRBJ1-4	many	CASSQNPGQPNEKLFF	TGCGCCAGCAGCCAAAATCCGGGACAGCCGAATGAAAAACTGTTTTTT
-	TRBV29-1	TRBJ1-5	-	CSVELGGSNQPQHF	TGCAGCGTAGAACTTGGGGGTAGCAATCAGCCCCAGCATTTT
TRBD2	TRBV24-1	TRBJ2-1	many	CATSDSRGRLASNEQFF	TGTGCCACCAGTGACTCCCGGGGAAGACTAGCGTCAAATGAGCAGTTCTTC
-	TRBV4-2	TRBJ2-3	-	CASRQESLSTDTQYF	TGTGCCAGCAGACAAGAATCCCTGAGCACAGATACGCAGTATTTT
TRBD1	TRBV6-1	TRBJ1-3	-	CASVRDRDSGNTIYF	TGTGCCAGCGTCAGGGACAGGGACTCTGGAAACACCATATATTTT